The clone carrying this T cell receptor (beta chain) was counted a few times. Its antigen is still unknown. It was 5'RACE with constant-segment primers that produced the TCR alpha and TCR beta cDNA libraries, which carried sample barcodes and UMIs. MiXCR, applied by TCRdb to the 5' RACE reads, yields one record per CDR3 protein. The table shows fewer than 500,000 distinct CDR3 sequences, with 20% to 25% occurring only once. The CDR3 has 15 residues. CDR1 SGHRS and CDR2 YFSETQ come from the germline V gene. V lost 4 bases to trimming and J lost 1 base, with 13 bases between them. The data derive from a study of T-cell memory formation after mild COVID-19. General study points: A subset of responding clones appeared in pre-infection memory, suggesting cross-reactive memory joined.

The V and J genes are TRBV5-1 and TRBJ2-3; possible D gene TRBD2, 6 bases. The receptor was isolated from an adult woman who had mild COVID-19 (a few samples of this study predate the infection). Cell type and time point are not known. Material: PBMCs or a T cell subset sorted from them (not recorded which). As DNA, the CDR3 is TGCGCCAGCAGCACCAGGAGGGTAGGCACAGATACGCAGTATTTT. It codes for CASSTRRVGTDTQYF. Complete variable domain (other parts from reference TRBV5-1 and TRBJ2-3): KAGVTQTPRYLIKTRGQQVTLSCSPISGHRSVSWYQQTPGQGLQFLFEYFSETQRNKGNFPGRFSGRQFSNSRSEMNVSTLELGDSALYLCASSTRRVGTDTQYFGPGTRLTVL.